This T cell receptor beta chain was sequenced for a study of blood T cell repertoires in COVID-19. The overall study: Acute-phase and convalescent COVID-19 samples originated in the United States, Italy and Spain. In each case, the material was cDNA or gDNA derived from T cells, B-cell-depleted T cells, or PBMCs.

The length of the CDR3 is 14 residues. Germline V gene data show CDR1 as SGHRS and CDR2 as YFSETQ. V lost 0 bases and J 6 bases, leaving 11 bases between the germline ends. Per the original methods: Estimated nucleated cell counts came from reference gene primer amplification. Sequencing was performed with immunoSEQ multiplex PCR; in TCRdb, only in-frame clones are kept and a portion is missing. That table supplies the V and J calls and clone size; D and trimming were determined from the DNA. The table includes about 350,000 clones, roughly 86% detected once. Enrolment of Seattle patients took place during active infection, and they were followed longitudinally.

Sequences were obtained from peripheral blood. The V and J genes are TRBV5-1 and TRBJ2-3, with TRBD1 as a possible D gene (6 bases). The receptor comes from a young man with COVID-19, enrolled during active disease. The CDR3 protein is CASSLGLRGDTQYF. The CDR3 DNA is TGCGCCAGCAGCTTGGGACTGAGGGGGGATACGCAGTATTTT.